The 14 T cell receptor beta chains given below trace back to one sample, sequenced in a study of cytomegalovirus exposure and HLA in healthy donors. Both 60 Vbeta primers and 13 Jbeta primers went into the PCR. The data were produced by immunoSEQ multiplex PCR, yet TCRdb's version contains in-frame clones alone and is incomplete. The sample contains 100,000 to 150,000 clones, about 70% of which appear only once. The sample comprised PBMCs. The receptor source for this set is a woman aged 60-75 years in good health and CMV-seropositive.

This clone has only a few counts. The chain combines TRBV4-3 with TRBJ2-1, with TRBD2 matching 7 bases. This CDR3 is built from 17 residues. V shed 1 base and J 3 bases; nucleotides not matched to a gene: 9. Germline V CDR1 and CDR2: LGHNA, YSLEER. CDR3 nucleotide sequence: TGCGCCAGCAGCCAAGCAGCGCGGGGGAGAGACTACAATGAGCAGTTCTTC. Translated: CASSQAARGRDYNEQFF.

The chain carries TRBV11-2 and TRBJ1-2; TRBD1 might be the D (6 bases). The CDR3 loop spans 12 amino acids. Trimming cost V 5 bases and J 5 bases, with 9 bases left between them. Germline lookup yields CDR1 SGHAT and CDR2 FQNNGV. CDR3 sequence (DNA): TGTGCCAGCAGCGCAGGACAGTATGGCTACACCTTC. It specifies CASSAGQYGYTF.

This clone has just one count. V usage is TRBV6-1 and J usage is TRBJ2-7; perhaps TRBD1 as D (6 bases). Germline V gene sequence: CDR1 MNHNS, CDR2 SASEGT. The CDR3 sequence is 13 residues long. Between the trimmed V and J ends, which lost 9 bases and 1 base, there was a span of 13 bases. The CDR3: CASYSGQSYEQYF. In DNA form, the CDR3 reads TGTGCCAGTTATTCGGGACAATCCTACGAGCAGTACTTC.

The chain recombines TRBV14 with TRBJ2-3; weak D call: TRBD2 (7 bases). With 4 bases removed from V and 3 bases from J, the gap between germline ends came to 14 bases. The CDR3 runs to 15 residues. The germline gives CDR1 SGHDN, CDR2 FVKESK. This CDR3 is CASSPLGGATDTQYF. The CDR3 region has the DNA TGTGCCAGCAGCCCCCTTGGGGGGGCTACAGATACGCAGTATTTT.

This clone was picked up a small number of times. The chain combines TRBV4-2 with TRBJ2-3; the match to TRBD1 covers 7 bases. V trimming: 3 bases; J trimming: 2 bases; junction bases outside the gene matches: 5. The CDR3 length is 15 residues. In germline, CDR1 is LGHNA, CDR2 YNFKEQ. CDR3 bases: TGTGCCAGCAGCCAGAGGACAGGAGACACAGATACGCAGTATTTT. It is translated as CASSQRTGDTDTQYF.

Notes on this clone: One end of the junction varies from germline; a read error may be responsible. The rearrangement joins TRBV28 to TRBJ2-4; TRBD2 agrees at 10 bases. CDR1 is MDHEN and CDR2 is SYDVKM in the germline V gene. This CDR3 has 15 residues. CDR3 amino acids: CASSLSGGAFNSQYF. The CDR3 DNA follows: TGTGCCAGCAGTTTAAGCGGGGGGGCCTTTAACAGTCAGTACTTC.

The gene calls are TRBV9 and TRBJ2-3, with 7 bases lining up with TRBD1. V lost 2 bases to trimming and J lost 1 base; unmatched junction nucleotides: 4. CDR3 length: 15 amino acids. Germline V lookup: CDR1 SGDLS, CDR2 YYNGEE. In nucleotides, the CDR3 is TGTGCCAGCAGCGTGGACAGGTGGGGCACAGATACGCAGTATTTT. Protein sequence: CASSVDRWGTDTQYF.

The chain uses TRBV7-2 and TRBJ1-3, with D perhaps TRBD1 (5 bases). CDR1 and CDR2 from the germline V gene are SGHTA and FQGNSA. The V end was cut by 2 bases, the J end by 7 bases, with 24 bases between. There are 18 residues in the CDR3. CDR3 region: CASSLLPVIGTVGNTIYF. As DNA, the CDR3 is TGTGCCAGCAGCTTATTACCCGTAATAGGGACTGTCGGGAACACCATATATTTT.

CDR3 protein: CASSVTSGGGLNTDTQYF. The CDR3 coding sequence is TGTGCCAGCAGTGTTACTAGCGGGGGGGGACTCAACACAGATACGCAGTATTTT. The rearrangement links TRBV2 to TRBJ2-3, with TRBD2 identical over 13 bases. CDR3 length: 18 residues. Germline lookup yields CDR1 SNHLY and CDR2 FYNNEI. V dropped 4 bases and J dropped 2; count of bases not matched to a gene: 9.

This chain links TRBV5-1 with TRBJ2-1; 9 nucleotides match TRBD2. With 5 bases clipped from V and 10 bases from J, the junction kept 16 bases outside the gene matches. Germline values: CDR1 SGHRS, CDR2 YFSETQ. This CDR3 has 16 amino acids. This CDR3 reads CASRAFSGSQTREQFF. The CDR3 DNA follows: TGCGCCAGCAGGGCCTTTAGCGGGAGCCAGACAAGGGAGCAGTTCTTC.

The CDR3 is CASRAGSSGYNEQFF. The CDR3 DNA follows: TGTGCCAGCAGGGCGGGGTCGTCAGGCTACAATGAGCAGTTCTTC. V is TRBV9 and J is TRBJ2-1; TRBD2 is a possible D gene (6 bases). Germline CDR1 reads SGDLS; CDR2 reads YYNGEE. There are 15 residues in the CDR3. V was cut by 5 bases and J by 3 bases, with 15 bases left in between. Full variable domain (missing parts from reference TRBV9 and TRBJ2-1): DSGVTQTPKHLITATGQRVTLRCSPRSGDLSVYWYQQSLDQGLQFLIQYYNGEERAKGNILERFSAQQFPDLHSELNLSSLELGDSALYFCASRAGSSGYNEQFFGPGTRLTVL.

V usage is TRBV4-3 and J usage is TRBJ1-1, with 8 bases that match TRBD1. V lost 0 bases, J lost 1 base, and 10 bases stayed unmatched. The CDR3 extends over 18 amino acids. Germline V gene data show CDR1 as LGHNA and CDR2 as YSLEER. In nucleotides, the CDR3 is TGCGCCAGCAGCCAAGATTTACCAGGGGGCGTCGCGAACACTGAAGCTTTCTTT. It encodes CASSQDLPGGVANTEAFF.

This clone was seen only a few times. This chain connects TRBV4-3 to TRBJ1-3, with 10 bases identical to TRBD1. CDR1 LGHNA and CDR2 YSLEER come from the germline V gene. V lost 3 bases and J lost 2; bases outside the gene matches: 1. This CDR3 contains 15 residues. The CDR3 loop is CASSHGQGAGNTIYF. Here the CDR3 DNA reads TGCGCCAGCAGCCATGGACAGGGGGCTGGAAACACCATATATTTT.

CDR3 residues: CASSLERAGGLNSPLHF. The CDR3 DNA sequence: TGTGCCAGCAGCTTAGAGCGGGCAGGGGGCCTGAATTCACCCCTCCACTTT. The chain has TRBV7-9 and TRBJ1-6, with TRBD1 matching over 8 bases. Per the germline V gene, CDR1 is SEHNR and CDR2 is FQNEAQ (reference sequence). This CDR3 has 17 residues. V dropped 1 base and J dropped 7; count of bases not matched to a gene: 9.